The text below deals with one TCR beta chain. As yet, its antigen is unknown. The data stem from a study of CD8+CD57+ T cells in acquired aplastic anemia. Study information: Roughly 3 ug was the average amount of DNA from sorted CD4+ and CD8+ cells. Roughly 10.8 million reads were obtained on average for healthy donor CD4+ cells.

General study points: The number of CD8+ CDR3 sequences shared by patients and controls was around 30. CD8+ Simpson's diversity in patients was not significantly different from that in controls.

With 1 base removed from V and 1 base from J, the gap between germline ends came to 14 bases. From germline, CDR1 is LNHNV and CDR2 YYDKDF (reference sequence). The CDR3 has 16 amino acids. It was genomic DNA that served as the template for profiling TCR beta VDJ and CDR3. TCRdb used MiXCR to reprocess the reads, holding one entry per CDR3 protein. The sample consists of some 120,000 distinct CDR3 sequences, about 46% of them appearing once. The specimen was sorted CD4+, CD8+, or CD8+CD57+ T cells (not recorded which) from PBMCs. This receptor was taken from a human donor in good health, serving as a control. This rearrangement joins TRBV15 to TRBJ2-7; no clear D. In DNA form, the CDR3 reads TGTGCCACCAGCAGAGCAGGAAAGACATTGTCCTACGAGCAGTACTTC. It translates to CATSRAGKTLSYEQYF.